This T cell receptor (beta chain) emerged from a study of T cell repertoires in cytomegalovirus infection. For the study at large: The study used recently identified HLA-C-restricted and well-studied HLA-B-restricted CMV epitopes. Evidence of both CMV infection and a matching HLA type came from public TCR beta signatures. Study-level findings and limits: People with CMV and the relevant HLA were identified by cumulative public TCR beta family frequency. HLA-C-restricted, CMV-specific TCR beta clonotypes were dominant ex vivo.

This CDR3 contains 15 residues. Germline assignment: CDR1 SGHAT and CDR2 FQNNGV. J gave up 2 bases and V 4 bases, and 6 bases lay outside the gene matches. TCRdb re-called the reads through MiXCR, storing one row per CDR3 protein. The table records 550,000 to 700,000 distinct CDR3 sequences, approximately 40% of them present only once. In this sample, this clonotype turned up a few times. The target antigen is unknown. Source: cultured PBMCs, taken from culture after CMV antigen stimulation. This sequence originates from a human donor in good health (CMV status not recorded). Some clones in this sample may be carry-over from other donors' samples. This chain uses TRBV11-2 with TRBJ2-3, with 7 bases fitting TRBD2. CDR3 DNA sequence: TGTGCCAGCAGCTCGGGACTACCCTTCACAGATACGCAGTATTTT. Protein: CASSSGLPFTDTQYF.